One sample yielded the 21 T cell receptor beta chains listed below, sequenced in a study of cytomegalovirus exposure and HLA in healthy donors. In the PCR, 60 Vbeta and 13 Jbeta primers were used. Using immunoSEQ multiplex PCR, the repertoire was profiled, and TCRdb retains in-frame clones only, with some absent. The data hold approximately 160,000 clones, with about four fifths observed a single time. The sample was PBMCs. The receptor source for this set is a man younger than 35 in good health and CMV-seronegative.

This chain links TRBV2 with TRBJ1-2; TRBD1 might be the D (5 bases). CDR1 SNHLY and CDR2 FYNNEI come from the germline V gene. The ends were cut back, 3 bases at V and 4 bases at J, with 15 bases in the middle. This CDR3 has 15 amino acids. The DNA for the CDR3 is TGTGCCAGCAGTGAGTCTAGGAGACAGAGCTATGGCTACACCTTC. This encodes CASSESRRQSYGYTF.

This rearrangement joins TRBV28 to TRBJ1-1, with D unresolved. Germline loops: CDR1 MDHEN, CDR2 SYDVKM. V shed 8 bases and J shed 4 bases, with 11 bases lying between them. CDR3 length: 12 residues. CDR3: CASGEGGTEAFF. In nucleotides, the CDR3 is TGTGCCAGCGGGGAGGGAGGCACTGAAGCTTTCTTT.

The genes are TRBV10-1 and TRBJ2-2, with D possibly TRBD1 on 5 matching bases. Trimming pared 0 bases from V and 6 bases from J, leaving 5 bases between. This CDR3 contains 13 residues. From germline, CDR1 is WNHNN and CDR2 SYGVQD (reference sequence). DNA of the CDR3: TGCGCCAGCAGTGAGTCGACAGCCGGGGAGCTGTTTTTT. Residues: CASSESTAGELFF.

The chain employs TRBV7-8 and TRBJ2-7; maybe TRBD1 (5 bases). Germline values: CDR1 SGHVS, CDR2 FQNEAQ. Trimming took 2 bases from V and 6 from J, leaving 14 bases between them. The CDR3 extends over 14 amino acids. The CDR3 is CASSLSIQVGEQYF. The DNA for the CDR3 is TGTGCCAGCAGCTTATCAATACAGGTTGGCGAGCAGTACTTC.

The chain uses TRBV30 and TRBJ1-5, with 7 bases that match TRBD1. Per the germline V gene, CDR1 is GTSNPN and CDR2 is SVGIG (reference sequence). The CDR3 has 13 amino acids. Losses at the gene ends were 3 bases for V and 4 bases for J; bases not matched to a gene: 3. The CDR3 region is CAWSAGQNQPQHF. CDR3 bases: TGTGCCTGGAGCGCGGGACAGAATCAGCCCCAGCATTTT.

The V and J genes are TRBV7-4 and TRBJ2-7; D is unclear. V lost 5 bases and J 7 bases, leaving 21 bases between the germline ends. The CDR3 sequence is 15 residues long. CDR1 SGHVT and CDR2 SQSDAQ come from the germline V gene. The CDR3 region is CASSPDTLGSREQYF. In DNA, the CDR3 is TGTGCCAGCAGCCCAGACACCCTCGGCTCTCGGGAGCAGTACTTC.

The gene calls are TRBV7-9 and TRBJ2-5; no definite D call. The CDR3 is made up of 14 amino acids. Trimming removed 5 bases from V and 5 bases from J, with 15 bases in between. In germline, CDR1 is SEHNR, CDR2 FQNEAQ (reference sequence). The CDR3 spells CASSPGTGKETQYF. The CDR3 DNA follows: TGTGCCAGCAGCCCCGGCACGGGTAAGGAGACCCAGTACTTC.

This clone has only one observation. As DNA, the CDR3 is TGCGCCAGCCTGACAGGGACCCCCTACAATGAGCAGTTCTTC. Protein sequence: CASLTGTPYNEQFF. J is TRBJ2-1 and V is TRBV5-1; TRBD1 matches 7 bases. The CDR3 totals 14 residues. Trimming took 7 bases from V and 2 from J; bases not matched to a gene: 6. The germline V gene encodes CDR1 SGHRS and CDR2 YFSETQ.

This clone was found a few times. V is TRBV2 and J is TRBJ1-4; 8 bases line up with TRBD1. This CDR3 comprises 14 residues. V gave up 8 bases and J gave up 7 bases; unmatched junction bases: 9. Germline CDR1 SNHLY, CDR2 FYNNEI. Written as DNA, the CDR3 is TGTGCCAGCGGACTGCGACAGGGGACTGAAAAACTGTTTTTT. Amino acids: CASGLRQGTEKLFF.

This chain joins TRBV4-3 and TRBJ2-5; weak D call: TRBD2 (6 bases). Germline CDR1 is LGHNA and CDR2 is YSLEER. Trimming took off 1 base at V and 1 base at J, with 7 bases between the two ends. The CDR3 runs 14 residues. The DNA of the CDR3 is TGCGCCAGCAGCCAAGGGAGGGGCCAAGAGACCCAGTACTTC. It translates to CASSQGRGQETQYF.

The CDR3, as DNA: TGTGCCATTGGACAGGGTATCACCTACGAGCAGTACTTC. Amino acid sequence: CAIGQGITYEQYF. The chain combines TRBV6-1 with TRBJ2-7; 8 positions agree with TRBD1. Looked up from germline, CDR1 is MNHNS and CDR2 is SASEGT. This CDR3 comprises 13 residues. V dropped 10 bases and J dropped 2; count of bases not matched to a gene: 7.

V is TRBV19 and J is TRBJ1-1, with TRBD1 matching over 10 bases. J gave up 1 base and V 3 bases, and 8 bases lay outside the gene matches. Per the germline V gene, CDR1 is LNHDA and CDR2 is SQIVND (reference sequence). The CDR3 spans 17 residues. For the CDR3, the DNA is TGTGCCAGTAGTATCCCCCAGACAGGGGGCGCGAACACTGAAGCTTTCTTT. Encoded protein: CASSIPQTGGANTEAFF. Combining the CDR3 with reference TRBV19 and TRBJ1-1 gives the whole variable domain DGGITQSPKYLFRKEGQNVTLSCEQNLNHDAMYWYRQDPGQGLRLIYYSQIVNDFQKGDIAEGYSVSREKKESFPLTVTSAQKNPTAFYLCASSIPQTGGANTEAFFGQGTRLTVV.

The genes are TRBV7-9 and TRBJ2-7; 7 positions match TRBD1. In germline, CDR1 is SEHNR, CDR2 FQNEAQ (reference sequence). CDR3 length: 14 amino acids. With 5 bases clipped from V and 2 bases from J, the junction kept 6 bases outside the gene matches. As DNA, the CDR3 is TGTGCCAGCAGCCGTGACAGGGCCCCCTACGAGCAGTACTTC. This codes for CASSRDRAPYEQYF. Combining the CDR3 with reference TRBV7-9 and TRBJ2-7 gives the whole variable domain DTGVSQNPRHKITKRGQNVTFRCDPISEHNRLYWYRQTLGQGPEFLTYFQNEAQLEKSRLLSDRFSAERPKGSFSTLEIQRTEQGDSAMYLCASSRDRAPYEQYFGPGTRLTVT.

V usage is TRBV4-3 and J usage is TRBJ2-7; a possible D gene is TRBD2 (6 bases). The germline gives CDR1 LGHNA, CDR2 YSLEER. The V end lost 4 bases, the J end lost 2 bases, and 18 bases lay between the germline ends. This CDR3 region has 16 residues. CDR3 region: CASSPTGLAGTYEQYF. Written as DNA, the CDR3 is TGCGCCAGCAGCCCCACGGGATTGGCGGGAACCTACGAGCAGTACTTC.

The genes are TRBV4-3 and TRBJ2-5; D is unclear. V was clipped by 1 base and J by 1 base, with 7 bases between them. Germline loops: CDR1 LGHNA, CDR2 YSLEER. The CDR3 is made up of 14 amino acids. This chain's CDR3 is CASSQGPGQETQYF. The CDR3 DNA reads TGCGCCAGCAGCCAAGGGCCAGGCCAAGAGACCCAGTACTTC.

The chain employs TRBV4-3 and TRBJ2-5, with TRBD2 matching 8 bases. The J call may be in error: the DNA end matches TRBJ2-7 better. CDR1 and CDR2 from the germline V gene are LGHNA and YSLEER. The CDR3 runs to 15 residues. The CDR3 DNA reads TGCGCCAGCAGCCAAGAACTAGCGGCGGTCTACGAGCAGTACTTC. Encoded protein: CASSQELAAVYEQYF.

The rearrangement joins TRBV7-9 to TRBJ1-1; D might be TRBD1 (5 bases). CDR1 and CDR2 (germline): SEHNR, FQNEAQ (reference sequence). The CDR3 spans 12 residues. Deletions cut 7 bases from V and 2 bases from J, with 8 bases between. Here the CDR3 reads CASTQGNTEAFF. The DNA of the CDR3 is TGTGCCAGCACGCAGGGTAACACTGAAGCTTTCTTT. Filled out from reference TRBV7-9 and TRBJ1-1, the complete variable domain reads DTGVSQNPRHKITKRGQNVTFRCDPISEHNRLYWYRQTLGQGPEFLTYFQNEAQLEKSRLLSDRFSAERPKGSFSTLEIQRTEQGDSAMYLCASTQGNTEAFFGQGTRLTVV.

This chain connects TRBV19 to TRBJ2-3; 7 bases align to TRBD1. Germline lookup yields CDR1 LNHDA and CDR2 SQIVND (reference sequence). Trimming cost V 1 base and J 0 bases; bases outside gene matches: 10. The CDR3 runs to 18 residues. CDR3 sequence reads: CASSIASSGTASTDTQYF. DNA for the CDR3: TGTGCCAGTAGTATAGCATCCTCCGGGACAGCTAGCACAGATACGCAGTATTTT.

This chain joins TRBV10-3 and TRBJ1-2, with D tentatively TRBD1 (6 bases). V lost 3 bases and J lost 4, with 9 bases in between. CDR1 and CDR2 (germline): ENHRY, SYGVKD. The CDR3 extends over 13 amino acids. In DNA, the CDR3 is TGTGCCATCAGTGAAAGGGGGAGCTATGGCTACACCTTC. It specifies CAISERGSYGYTF.

The genes are TRBV5-1 and TRBJ2-2; 12 bases align to TRBD1. The CDR3 spans 16 residues. The V gene's germline CDR1 is SGHRS and CDR2 YFSETQ. Unmatched junction bases numbered 8, after V lost 4 bases and J lost 7 bases. The CDR3 DNA reads as TGCGCCAGCAGCAATCCGGGACAGGGGGCAGGCGGGGAGCTGTTTTTT. It specifies CASSNPGQGAGGELFF. The complete variable domain, with remaining parts taken from reference TRBV5-1 and TRBJ2-2, reads KAGVTQTPRYLIKTRGQQVTLSCSPISGHRSVSWYQQTPGQGLQFLFEYFSETQRNKGNFPGRFSGRQFSNSRSEMNVSTLELGDSALYLCASSNPGQGAGGELFFGEGSRLTVL.

A single count supports this clone. This chain joins TRBV6-5 and TRBJ2-7; 10 bases are shared with TRBD1. The CDR3 is 15 residues long. The V segment lost 2 bases and the J segment 4 bases; nucleotides outside the gene matches: 5. CDR1 is MNHEY and CDR2 is SVGAGI in the germline V gene. CDR3 region: CASSYPGQGRYEQYF. In DNA form, the CDR3 reads TGTGCCAGCAGTTACCCGGGACAGGGGCGATACGAGCAGTACTTC.